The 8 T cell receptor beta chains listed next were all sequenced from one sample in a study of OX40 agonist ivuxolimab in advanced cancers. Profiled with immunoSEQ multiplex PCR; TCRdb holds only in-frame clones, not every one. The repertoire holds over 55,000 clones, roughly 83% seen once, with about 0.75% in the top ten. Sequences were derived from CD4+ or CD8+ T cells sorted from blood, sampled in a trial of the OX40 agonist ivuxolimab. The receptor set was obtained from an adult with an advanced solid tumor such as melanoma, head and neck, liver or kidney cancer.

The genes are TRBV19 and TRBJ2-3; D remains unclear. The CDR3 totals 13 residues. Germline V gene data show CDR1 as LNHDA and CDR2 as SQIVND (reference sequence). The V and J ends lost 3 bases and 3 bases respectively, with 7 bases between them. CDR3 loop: CASSIPWTDTQYF. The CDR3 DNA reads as TGTGCCAGTAGTATCCCATGGACAGATACGCAGTATTTT.

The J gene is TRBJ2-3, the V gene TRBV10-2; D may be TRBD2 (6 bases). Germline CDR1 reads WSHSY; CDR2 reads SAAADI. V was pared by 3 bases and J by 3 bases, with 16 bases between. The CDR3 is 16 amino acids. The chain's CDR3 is CASSDPVAATTDTQYF. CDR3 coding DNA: TGCGCCAGCAGTGACCCTGTAGCGGCTACTACAGATACGCAGTATTTT.

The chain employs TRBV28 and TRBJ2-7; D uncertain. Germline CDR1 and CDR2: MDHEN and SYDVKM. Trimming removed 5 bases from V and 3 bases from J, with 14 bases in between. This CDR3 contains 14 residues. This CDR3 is CASSPPGGNYEQYF. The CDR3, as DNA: TGTGCCAGCAGTCCTCCGGGTGGGAACTACGAGCAGTACTTC.

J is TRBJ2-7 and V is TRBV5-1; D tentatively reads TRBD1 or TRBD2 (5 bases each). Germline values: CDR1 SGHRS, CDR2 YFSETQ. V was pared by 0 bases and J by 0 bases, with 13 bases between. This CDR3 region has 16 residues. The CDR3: CASSLVPRDGSYEQYF. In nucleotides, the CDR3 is TGCGCCAGCAGCTTGGTCCCCCGGGACGGCTCCTACGAGCAGTACTTC.

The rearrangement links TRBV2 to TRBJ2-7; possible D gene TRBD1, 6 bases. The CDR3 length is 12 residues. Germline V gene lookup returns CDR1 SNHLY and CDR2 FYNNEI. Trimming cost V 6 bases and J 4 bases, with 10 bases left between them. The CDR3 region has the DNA TGTGCCAGCAGAAGACAGGAGTACGAGCAGTACTTC. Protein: CASRRQEYEQYF.

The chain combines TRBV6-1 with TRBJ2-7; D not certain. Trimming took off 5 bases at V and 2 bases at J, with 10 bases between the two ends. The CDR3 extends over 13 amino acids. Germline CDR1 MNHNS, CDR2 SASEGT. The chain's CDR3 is CASSTRRTYEQYF. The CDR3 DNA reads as TGTGCCAGCAGTACTCGACGGACCTACGAGCAGTACTTC.

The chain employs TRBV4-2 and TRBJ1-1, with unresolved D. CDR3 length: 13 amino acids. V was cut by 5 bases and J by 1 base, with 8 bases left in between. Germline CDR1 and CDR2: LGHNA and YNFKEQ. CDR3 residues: CASSFSGNTEAFF. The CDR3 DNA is TGTGCCAGCAGCTTTTCCGGGAACACTGAAGCTTTCTTT.

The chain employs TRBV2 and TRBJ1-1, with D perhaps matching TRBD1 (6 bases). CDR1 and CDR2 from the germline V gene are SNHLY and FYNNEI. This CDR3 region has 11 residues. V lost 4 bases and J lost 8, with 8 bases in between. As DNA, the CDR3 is TGTGCCAGCAGTGGGCAGGGGGAAGCTTTCTTT. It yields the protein CASSGQGEAFF.